Sequencing of this TCR beta chain was carried out in a study of cytomegalovirus exposure and HLA in healthy donors (dated by TCRdb to about 2017). Regarding the study in general: According to an earlier analysis of 587 of the donors, some 180 million T cells yielded over 90 million unique TCR beta sequences and around 300 Gb of sequence data. Approximately 330 gigabases of sequencing data and around 90 million unique TCR sequences made up an early release that covered fewer than 650 HLA-typed donors. Of the roughly 400 genotyped donors, over 80% were placed in the genetic ancestry cluster associated with self-reported Caucasian donors. The study aimed to test whether signatures of past pathogen exposure could be identified by cataloging public T cell receptors. The study used immunosequencing to profile the T cell repertoires of hundreds of subjects and linked those repertoires to cytomegalovirus serostatus. In addition to the first cohort of roughly 670 subjects, a separate validation cohort of around 110 different subjects was used. To predict cytomegalovirus infection status, the study combined high-throughput TCR immunosequencing, statistical association of individual TCRs with disease status, and machine learning. A later analysis re-examined previously published TCR beta repertoires from 600 to 700 donors and added high-resolution HLA genotyping to investigate patterns of TCR occurrence. The later analysis used no new phenotypic data to find candidate immune exposures, relying instead on TCR beta sequences and their occurrence across donors. To decide whether each TCR beta V gene segment behaved as functional or pseudogenic, an earlier analysis of approximately 590 of the donors relied on high-throughput TCR beta sequencing. Alongside the repertoire data, information on donor age, sex, ethnicity and CMV serostatus was compiled. In a later genetic analysis, genome-wide SNP genotypes for about three fifths of the roughly 670 donors were used, and that subset was treated as a discovery cohort. All discovery cohort repertoires had been generated using a single sequencing platform. HLA typing covered class I and class II loci at four-digit resolution. The number of donors typed differed by locus, with about 629-630 for A, B, C, DRB1 and DQB1, over 500 for DQA1, 606 for DPA1, and under 490 for DPB1. Four to six DR-DQ haplotypes were handled as single units for association and clustering, since linkage in the cohort was strong. Among roughly 370 genotyped donors of the cohort, an average of about 240,000 unique TCR beta nucleotide sequences were sequenced per donor, 15% to 20% of them non-productive. General study outcomes and caveats: Compared with equally common non-associated chains, HLA-associated TCR beta chains in a later analysis were more clonally expanded and had lower generation probabilities. Fewer than 20 rarely observed V segments, including chromosome 9 orphons, were excluded from the earlier analysis of several hundred of the donors because counts were too low. According to a later analysis, most CMV-associated TCR beta chains appeared to be HLA-restricted, and the HLA associations seemed to be driven largely by CMV exposure. Compared with the approximately 670-donor mean, donors in an Asian-associated ancestry cluster had fewer N-insertions in productive TCRs, according to a later genetic analysis. Specific HLA alleles were associated with about 17,000 TCR beta sequences at a false discovery rate of 0.05 in a later analysis. Linkage disequilibrium might explain the correlated functional status among segregating V segments, but an unknown experimental factor could not be excluded. A further reported finding was that TCR beta sequences accurately predicted the HLA-A and HLA-B alleles for most subjects in the first cohort. Sequencing depth was assumed to be roughly uniform across donors in the presence/absence analyses, though that assumption may not hold. V-gene and J-gene trimming of TCR beta chains was associated with a missense DCLRE1C variant in a later genetic analysis, and the association was replicated in an independent cohort. It was suggested by the authors that the approach could potentially be generalized to other disease states and immunological phenotypes. A later analysis found that TCR association rates varied across HLA loci, with DRB1 alleles showing the most associated TCRs and HLA-C alleles the fewest. Cytomegalovirus status was reported to be diagnosed by the classifier with high specificity and sensitivity in both the original and validation cohorts. The sequencing pipeline was judged likely to have produced a cluster of highly shared sequence variants as a technical artifact. This cohort had only TCR beta chains sequenced, and the lack of alpha or paired-chain data limited which features could be detected. While some public TCRs were present in many individuals, most TCR sequences turned up only very rarely across donors. According to a later analysis, parvovirus B19, influenza, CMV and Epstein-Barr virus appeared linked to several top co-occurrence clusters. Because the 87-base-pair reads could not distinguish some IMGT-functional V segments, including TRBV6-2 and TRBV6-3, those segments were excluded. Strong co-occurrence of HLA alleles, especially DR and DQ, made assigning TCR associations to individual alleles difficult. The study listed 150 to 200 TCR beta chains as associated with cytomegalovirus. Because HLA typing was missing for some donors at each locus, association tests included only the typed subset. The only immune exposure information available for the cohort was CMV serostatus. In vitro tests confirmed that a few of the cytomegalovirus-associated TCR beta chains recognize cytomegalovirus antigens. In an earlier analysis of approximately 590 of the donors, most TCR beta V segments were observed in productive rearrangements about 87% or about 30% of the time, broadly matching IMGT annotations.

In total, roughly 710 healthy bone marrow donors made up the cohort. Cohort members were all nominally healthy when sampled, although unrecorded immune exposures were likely present. The donor was CMV seronegative and belonged to the group of under 400 seronegative cohort members. A peripheral blood sample was collected from each donor, and TCR beta sequencing was performed on peripheral blood mononuclear cells. Genomic DNA extraction from the blood cell samples was performed with the Qiagen DNeasy Blood Extraction Kit. Details on this clone: There is no known antigen for this receptor. Base qualities are missing; no much larger clone stands one base away.

The library came from the immunoSEQ multiplex PCR assay. For the multiplex PCR, a mixture combining 60 forward primers for TCR Vbeta segments and 13 reverse primers for TCR Jbeta segments was used. The CDR3 region of rearranged TCR beta genes was amplified from genomic DNA with a multiplex PCR assay. Amplified TCR beta libraries were sequenced as 87-base-pair reads on the Illumina HiSeq System. The paper's processing steps were these. A later analysis counted tens of millions of unique TCR beta chains across the 670 or so repertoires, and some 11 million of these chains were shared by at least two donors. Raw reads were error-corrected and collapsed into unique sequences by a nearest-neighbor algorithm in which closely related sequences were merged to remove PCR and sequencing errors. To assign V, D and J gene segments, CDR3 sequences were aligned to IMGT reference sequences. For a sequence to be retained, at least a six-nucleotide match to both a V gene segment and a J gene segment was required. Rearrangements were classified as productive when the CDR3 lacked stop codons and remained in frame with V and J, and all other rearrangements were classified as non-productive. Following IMGT convention, CDR3 was defined as the stretch from the second conserved V-encoded cysteine up to the conserved J-encoded phenylalanine. Sequences without an unambiguous match to a single V gene segment were excluded from the earlier analysis of 450 to 650 of the donors. An earlier analysis of 587 of the donors classified V segments as functional when productive rearrangements were above 56.7% and as segregating when the standard deviation between donors was above 5%. A statistical classification framework was built for diagnosing cytomegalovirus status from the catalog of TCR beta chain sequences. In a later analysis, V and J genes were assigned by comparing TCR nucleotide sequences against IMGT/GENE-DB human TR gene sequences. The TCRdist pipeline was used in a later analysis to assign CDR3 sequences and most-parsimonious VDJ recombination scenarios. In a later analysis, every TCR beta chain was defined by the combination of its CDR3 amino acid sequence and its V-gene family, and reads without a unique V-gene family were dropped. In a later analysis, a few hundred highly shared, low-generation-probability nucleotide sequences were removed to address suspected cross-contamination and a sequencing artifact. A later analysis calculated a clonal expansion index for each public chain from normalized within-repertoire ranks of inferred template counts. In a later analysis, generation probabilities were computed using a VDJ recombination model fitted to out-of-frame rearrangements, and the results were checked against IGoR. Hypergeometric tests were used in a later analysis to score TCR-TCR, TCR-HLA and TCR-CMV co-occurrence, with a repertoire-size bias correction applied to the TCR pairs. To estimate false discovery rates, a later analysis permuted the HLA or CMV assignments 20 times. In a later analysis, co-occurring TCRs were grouped using DBSCAN, with TCRdist sequence similarity added in when clustering inside HLA-allele-positive subsets. For co-occurrence clustering, repertoires with fewer than 30,000 or more than 120,000 public chains were excluded, along with a handful of repertoires with anomalous nucleotide sharing. As stored in TCRdb, this immuneACCESS dataset retains in-frame rearrangements with V and J assigned. A fraction of the clones does not appear; measured against another copy, unresolved V genes explain less than half of the discrepancy, and the remainder lacks a known reason. That table furnishes V, J and clone size, whereas the DNA furnished D and trimming. The sample has 150,000 or so clones on record, approximately 86% of them singletons. Jointly, the top ten make up around 1.5% of the sample.

The germline V and J ends show losses of 0 bases and 4 bases respectively, and no gene match explains 2 bases of the junction. The CDR3 has 15 amino acids, counting the end cysteine and phenylalanine. The entry retains the CDR3 DNA only, 45 bases that are in frame from base 1. The germline V gene (reference sequence) specifies SGHNT as CDR1 and YYREEE as CDR2. This sequence was found in a male donor in good health and CMV-seronegative. The rearranged segments are TRBV5-4 and TRBJ1-1; 11 bases in the middle match TRBD1. Specimen: PBMCs. The CDR3 amino acid sequence is: CASSLEGQGGTEAFF. The nucleotide sequence is TGTGCCAGCAGCTTGGAGGGACAGGGGGGCACTGAAGCTTTCTTT.